This T cell receptor beta chain comes out of a study of T cell responses to AZD1222 COVID-19 vaccine. This CDR3 region has 13 residues. Germline CDR1 is MNHEY and CDR2 is SMNVEV (reference sequence). The ends were cut back, 4 bases at V and 4 bases at J, with 11 bases in the middle. Using immunoSEQ multiplex PCR, the repertoire was profiled, and TCRdb retains in-frame clones only, with some absent. In the table there are about 73,000 clones, about 91% of which are singletons. Findings and limits, study-wide: Donor demographics were predominantly white British with a female majority; clonal diversity may be underestimated.

About this clone itself: Antigen specificity is unknown.

This chain joins TRBV27 and TRBJ2-7; no firm D call. The sequencing here drew on peripheral blood, taken 28 days after the second AZD1222 dose. This receptor was identified in an adult who received the AZD1222 COVID-19 vaccine. The CDR3 sequence is CASSSRPGYEQYV. For the CDR3, the DNA is TGTGCCAGCAGTTCAAGGCCCGGTTACGAGCAGTACGTC.